This is a list of T cell receptor beta chains from one sample in a study of response to subunit inactivated influenza vaccine. TCRdb processed the RT-PCR reads anew with MiXCR; each CDR3 protein has one entry. The table records just under 550,000 distinct CDR3 sequences, roughly 25% of them present only once. The data were also submitted as part of a second study, on T cells expressing NK-cell markers.

Sequencing used CD4+ T cells sorted from PBMCs, obtained 11 to 12 days after vaccination. Source of these receptors: a middle-aged man who received an inactivated influenza vaccine. Each CDR3 is given with its conserved first and last residue. D genes are given only for firm matches. The size entry is marked missing in some rows and otherwise reads once, few, many or a size class.

- | TRBJ1-2 | - | TRBV12-3/TRBV12-4 | CASSFRLGGYTF | TGTGCCAGCAGTTTCCGTTTGGGCGGCTACACCTTC
TRBD2 | TRBJ2-1 | - | TRBV6-5 | CASRLNQGTTYSYNEQFF | TGTGCCAGCAGATTAAACCAAGGGACTACCTACTCCTACAATGAGCAGTTCTTC
- | TRBJ2-5 | - | TRBV7-2 | CASSLAGGTGAQYF | TGTGCCAGCAGCTTAGCGGGGGGTACAGGGGCCCAGTACTTC
- | TRBJ2-7 | - | TRBV6-2/TRBV6-3 | CASRTGLFYEQYF | TGTGCCAGCAGGACAGGTCTCTTCTACGAGCAGTACTTC
- | TRBJ1-5 | - | TRBV4-3 | CASSQDRVWQNNQPQHF | TGCGCCAGCAGCCAAGATCGCGTGTGGCAAAATAATCAGCCCCAGCATTTT
TRBD2 | TRBJ2-5 | - | TRBV5-1 | CASSVAGTSGETQYF | TGCGCCAGCAGCGTCGCCGGGACTAGCGGAGAGACCCAGTACTTC
- | TRBJ2-7 | once | TRBV7-2 | CASTTYGGREQYF | TGTGCCAGCACCACCTACGGGGGGCGCGAGCAGTACTTC
- | TRBJ2-5 | once | TRBV5-1 | CASSLASLQETQYF | TGCGCCAGCAGCTTGGCCTCACTCCAAGAGACCCAGTACTTC
- | TRBJ1-1 | - | TRBV28 | CASSSPTGTPNTEAFF | TGTGCCAGCAGTTCGCCCACCGGGACACCGAACACTGAAGCTTTCTTT
- | TRBJ1-2 | - | TRBV12-3/TRBV12-4 | CASSSLLGYTF | TGTGCCAGCAGTAGCCTCCTAGGCTACACCTTC
- | TRBJ2-1 | many | TRBV12-3/TRBV12-4 | CASSGGNSYNEQFF | TGTGCCAGCAGCGGCGGGAACTCCTACAATGAGCAGTTCTTC
- | TRBJ2-1 | - | TRBV28 | CASRRGIIYNEQFF | TGTGCCAGCCGCCGGGGGATCATTTACAATGAGCAGTTCTTC
TRBD1 | TRBJ2-2 | few | TRBV11-1 | CASRWTGGTGELFF | TGTGCCAGCAGGTGGACAGGGGGGACCGGGGAGCTGTTTTTT
- | TRBJ1-3 | - | TRBV5-1 | CASSLVSTGLSGNTIYF | TGCGCCAGCAGCTTGGTGTCCACAGGCCTCTCTGGAAACACCATATATTTT
TRBD2 | TRBJ2-1 | - | TRBV20-1 | CSAIKSSGSLDEQFF | TGCAGTGCTATTAAGTCTAGCGGGAGTCTCGATGAGCAGTTCTTC
TRBD1 | TRBJ2-5 | few | TRBV5-5 | CASSTRTGEETQYF | TGTGCCAGCAGCACACGGACAGGGGAAGAGACCCAGTACTTC
TRBD1 | TRBJ2-5 | few | TRBV7-9 | CASSFYTGQGFGGTQYF | TGTGCCAGCAGCTTTTACACAGGACAGGGGTTCGGTGGAACCCAGTACTTC
TRBD1 | TRBJ1-6 | - | TRBV4-3 | CASSQGGQSLNSPLHF | TGCGCCAGCAGCCAAGGGGGACAGAGCCTGAATTCACCCCTCCACTTT
- | TRBJ1-6 | - | TRBV7-2 | CASMRDTYNSPLHF | TGTGCCAGCATGAGAGACACCTATAATTCACCCCTCCACTTT
- | TRBJ2-3 | few | TRBV6-1 | CASSALRANTDTQYF | TGTGCCAGCAGTGCTCTCAGGGCTAACACAGATACGCAGTATTTT
- | TRBJ2-7 | - | TRBV2 | CASRQLEAAYEQYF | TGTGCCAGCAGGCAGTTGGAGGCCGCCTACGAGCAGTACTTC
- | TRBJ1-5 | many | TRBV6-5 | CASSWGPRDQPQHF | TGTGCCAGCAGTTGGGGGCCCCGAGATCAGCCCCAGCATTTT
- | TRBJ2-3 | few | TRBV12-3/TRBV12-4 | CASSASAYTQYF | TGTGCCAGCAGCGCCTCAGCTTATACGCAGTATTTT
TRBD1 | TRBJ1-1 | - | TRBV18 | CASFGSTGDTEAFF | TGTGCCAGCTTTGGATCGACAGGGGACACTGAAGCTTTCTTT